The table lists the clone carrying this T cell receptor (beta chain) with many counts. The antigen is unknown. This specimen comes from a study of T cells in Graves' hyperthyroidism and ophthalmopathy. Study at large: Blood from the periphery was taken at initial diagnosis, before any treatment.

V gave up 5 bases and J gave up 1 base, with 15 bases separating them. CDR3 size: 14 residues. The germline V gene has CDR1 DFQATT and CDR2 SNEGSKA (reference sequence). The CDR3 regions of TCR beta were amplified from RNA transcripts. First-round RT-PCR with HTBI primers amplified the TCR CDR3 region. TCRdb re-derived calls from the multiplex PCR reads in MiXCR, one entry per CDR3 protein. The sample holds some 490,000 distinct CDR3 sequences, roughly 16% seen once. Ophthalmopathy patients had moderate-to-severe active disease, CAS ≥3, NOSPECS ≥4, and disease duration under 3 months. General study points: The majority of expanded thyroid clonotypes above 0.001 also appeared in blood.

The sequenced material came from blood. The TCR sequence derives from a woman aged 30 to 39 with Graves' ophthalmopathy. This chain uses TRBV20-1 with TRBJ2-7; D call uncertain. The chain's CDR3 is CSAWAPSGSYEQYF. The CDR3 DNA reads TGCAGTGCTTGGGCTCCCTCGGGTTCCTACGAGCAGTACTTC.